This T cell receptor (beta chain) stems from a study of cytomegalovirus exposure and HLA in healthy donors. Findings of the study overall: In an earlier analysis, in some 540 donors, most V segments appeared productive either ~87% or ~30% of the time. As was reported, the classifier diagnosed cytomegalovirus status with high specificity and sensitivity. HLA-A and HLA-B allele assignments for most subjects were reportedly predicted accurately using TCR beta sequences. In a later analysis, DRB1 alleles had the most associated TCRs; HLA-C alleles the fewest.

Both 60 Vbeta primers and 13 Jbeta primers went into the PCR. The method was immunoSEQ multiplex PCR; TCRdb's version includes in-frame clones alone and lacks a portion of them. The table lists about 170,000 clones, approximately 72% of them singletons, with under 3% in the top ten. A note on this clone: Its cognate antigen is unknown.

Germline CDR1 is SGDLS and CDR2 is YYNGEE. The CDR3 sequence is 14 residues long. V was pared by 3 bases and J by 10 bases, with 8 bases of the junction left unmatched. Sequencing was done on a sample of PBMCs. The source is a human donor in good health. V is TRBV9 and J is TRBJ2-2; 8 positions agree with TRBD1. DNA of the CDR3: TGTGCCAGCAGCGCGACAGGGGTGCAGGAGGAGCTGTTTTTT. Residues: CASSATGVQEELFF.